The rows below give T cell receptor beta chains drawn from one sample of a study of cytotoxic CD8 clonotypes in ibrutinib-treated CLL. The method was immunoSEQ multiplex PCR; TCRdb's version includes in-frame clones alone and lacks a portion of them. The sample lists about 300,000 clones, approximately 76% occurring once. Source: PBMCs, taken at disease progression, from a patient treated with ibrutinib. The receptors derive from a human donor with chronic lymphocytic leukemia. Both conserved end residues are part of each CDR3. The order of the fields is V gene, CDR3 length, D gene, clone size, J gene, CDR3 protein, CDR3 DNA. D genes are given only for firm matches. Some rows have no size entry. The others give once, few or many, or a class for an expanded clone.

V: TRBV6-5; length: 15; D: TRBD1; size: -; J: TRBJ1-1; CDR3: CASSPDRGLNTEAFF; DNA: TGTGCCAGCAGTCCGGACAGGGGGCTGAACACTGAAGCTTTCTTT
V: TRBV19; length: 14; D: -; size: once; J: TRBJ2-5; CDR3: CASSRDGSQETQYF; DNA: TGTGCCAGTAGTAGGGACGGTAGCCAAGAGACCCAGTACTTC
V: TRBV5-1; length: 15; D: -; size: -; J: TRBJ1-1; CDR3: CASSLFTGSNTEAFF; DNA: TGCGCCAGCAGCTTGTTCACAGGGTCGAACACTGAAGCTTTCTTT
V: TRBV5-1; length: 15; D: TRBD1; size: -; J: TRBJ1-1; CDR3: CASSAWTGVNTEAFF; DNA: TGCGCCAGCTCCGCTTGGACAGGAGTGAACACTGAAGCTTTCTTT
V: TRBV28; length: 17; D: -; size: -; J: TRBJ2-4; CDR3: CASSLFGHDPTKNIQYF; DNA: TGTGCCAGCAGTTTATTTGGCCATGACCCAACCAAAAACATTCAGTACTTC
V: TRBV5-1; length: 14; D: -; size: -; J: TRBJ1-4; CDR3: CASSFLGGNEKLFF; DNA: TGCGCCAGCAGCTTTTTGGGTGGTAATGAAAAACTGTTTTTT
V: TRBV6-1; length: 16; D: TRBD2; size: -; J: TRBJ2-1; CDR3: CASSEAGRDYYNEQFF; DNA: TGTGCCAGCAGTGAAGCAGGGCGGGACTACTACAATGAGCAGTTCTTC
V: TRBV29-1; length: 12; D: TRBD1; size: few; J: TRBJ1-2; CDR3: CSVPTGGDGYTF; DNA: TGCAGCGTTCCGACAGGGGGTGATGGCTACACCTTC
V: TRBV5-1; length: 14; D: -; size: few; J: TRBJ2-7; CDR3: CASSRRTETYEQYF; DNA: TGCGCCAGCAGCCGCCGGACAGAGACCTACGAGCAGTACTTC
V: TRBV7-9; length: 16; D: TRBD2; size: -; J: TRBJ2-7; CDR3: CASSFRAGGPAYEQYF; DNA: TGTGCCAGCAGCTTCCGAGCGGGAGGGCCAGCCTACGAGCAGTACTTC
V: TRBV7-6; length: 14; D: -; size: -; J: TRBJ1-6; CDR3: CASSLASANSPLHF; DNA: TGTGCCAGCAGCTTAGCGAGTGCCAATTCACCCCTCCACTTT
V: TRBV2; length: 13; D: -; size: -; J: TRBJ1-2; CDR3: CASKWTANYGYTF; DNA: TGTGCCAGTAAATGGACAGCTAACTATGGCTACACCTTC
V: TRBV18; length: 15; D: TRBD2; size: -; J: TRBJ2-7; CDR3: CASSPLAGGHYEQYF; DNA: TGTGCCAGCTCACCATTAGCGGGAGGGCACTACGAGCAGTACTTC
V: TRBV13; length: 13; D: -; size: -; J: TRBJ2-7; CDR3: CASSLAGRAEQYF; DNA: TGTGCCAGCAGCTTAGCCGGCAGGGCCGAGCAGTACTTC
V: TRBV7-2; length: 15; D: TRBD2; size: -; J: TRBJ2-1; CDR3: CASRELAGSYNEQFF; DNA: TGTGCCAGCAGGGAATTAGCGGGATCTTACAATGAGCAGTTCTTC
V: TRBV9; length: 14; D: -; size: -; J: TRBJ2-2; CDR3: CASSVRLGSGELFF; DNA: TGTGCCAGCAGCGTCCGACTAGGATCAGGGGAGCTGTTTTTT
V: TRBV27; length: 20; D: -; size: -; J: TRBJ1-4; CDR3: CASSLKSGRTGGRTNEKLFF; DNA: TGTGCCAGCAGCCTAAAGTCAGGGAGAACTGGTGGGCGAACTAATGAAAAACTGTTTTTT
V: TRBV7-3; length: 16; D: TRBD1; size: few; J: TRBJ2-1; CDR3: CASSSTGGLSYNEQFF; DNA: TGTGCCAGCAGCTCGACAGGGGGCTTATCCTACAATGAGCAGTTCTTC
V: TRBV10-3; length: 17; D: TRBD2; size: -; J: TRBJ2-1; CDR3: CAISESRASGRYNEQFF; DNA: TGTGCCATCAGTGAGTCGAGAGCTAGCGGGAGATACAATGAGCAGTTCTTC
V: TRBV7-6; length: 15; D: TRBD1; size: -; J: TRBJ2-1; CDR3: CASSSGTGAYNEQFF; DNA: TGTGCCAGCAGCTCCGGGACAGGGGCCTACAATGAGCAGTTCTTC
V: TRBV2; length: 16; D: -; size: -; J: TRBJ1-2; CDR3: CASEFAEAGESSGYTF; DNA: TGTGCCAGCGAATTTGCCGAGGCAGGGGAGTCAAGCGGCTACACCTTC
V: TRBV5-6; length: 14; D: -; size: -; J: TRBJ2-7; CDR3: CASSPGAGVIEQYF; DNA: TGTGCCAGCAGCCCCGGGGCAGGGGTCATCGAGCAGTACTTC
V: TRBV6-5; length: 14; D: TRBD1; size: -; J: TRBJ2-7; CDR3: CASSPGQGAYEQYF; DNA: TGTGCCAGCAGTCCCGGACAGGGCGCCTACGAGCAGTACTTC
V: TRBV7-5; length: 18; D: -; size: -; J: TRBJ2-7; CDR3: CVRSLGASVMDRVYEQYF; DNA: TGTGTCAGAAGCTTAGGGGCCTCTGTCATGGACAGGGTCTACGAGCAGTACTTC
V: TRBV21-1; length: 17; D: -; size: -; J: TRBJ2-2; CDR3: CASSSGTGHANTGELFF; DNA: TGTGCCAGCAGCTCAGGGACAGGGCACGCGAACACCGGGGAGCTGTTTTTT
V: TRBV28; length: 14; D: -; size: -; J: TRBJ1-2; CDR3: CASSFLGVNYGYTF; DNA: TGTGCCAGCAGTTTTTTGGGAGTCAACTATGGCTACACCTTC
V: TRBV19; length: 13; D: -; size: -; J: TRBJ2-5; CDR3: CASATSSQETQYF; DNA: TGTGCCAGTGCCACTAGCTCCCAAGAGACCCAGTACTTC
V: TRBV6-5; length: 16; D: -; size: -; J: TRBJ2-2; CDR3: CASSYSSLAYTGELFF; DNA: TGTGCCAGCAGTTACTCGAGTTTAGCCTACACCGGGGAGCTGTTTTTT
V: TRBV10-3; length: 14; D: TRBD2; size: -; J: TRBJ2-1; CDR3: CAMPSGSGNDEQFF; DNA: TGTGCCATGCCCTCCGGTAGCGGGAACGATGAGCAGTTCTTC
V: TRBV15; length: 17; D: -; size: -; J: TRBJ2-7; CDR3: CATSRCLGGPKCYEQYF; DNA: TGTGCCACCAGCAGATGTTTGGGGGGCCCTAAATGTTACGAGCAGTACTTC
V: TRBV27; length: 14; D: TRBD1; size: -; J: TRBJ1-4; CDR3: CASSKSGGSEKLFF; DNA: TGTGCCAGCAGTAAGTCAGGGGGTTCTGAAAAACTGTTTTTT
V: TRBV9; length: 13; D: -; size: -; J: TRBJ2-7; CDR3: CASSVGDSYEQYF; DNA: TGTGCCAGCAGCGTAGGGGATAGCTACGAGCAGTACTTC
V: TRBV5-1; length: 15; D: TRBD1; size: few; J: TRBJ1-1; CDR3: CASRPTGAPNTEAFF; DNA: TGCGCCAGCAGGCCGACAGGGGCCCCGAACACTGAAGCTTTCTTT
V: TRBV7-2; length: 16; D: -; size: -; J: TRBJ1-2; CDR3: CASSLGHREGNYGYTF; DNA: TGTGCCAGCAGCTTAGGACACAGGGAAGGCAACTATGGCTACACCTTC
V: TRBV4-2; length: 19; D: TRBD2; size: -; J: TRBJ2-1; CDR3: CASSQEIPGLAGWGNEQFF; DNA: TGTGCCAGCAGCCAGGAGATCCCCGGACTAGCGGGGTGGGGCAATGAGCAGTTCTTC
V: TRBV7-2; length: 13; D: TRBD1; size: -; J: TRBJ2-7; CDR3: CASSRDRGGEQYF; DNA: TGTGCCAGCAGCCGGGACAGGGGCGGCGAGCAGTACTTC
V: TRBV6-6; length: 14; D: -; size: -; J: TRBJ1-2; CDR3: CASGWLGFESGYTF; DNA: TGTGCCAGCGGCTGGTTGGGCTTTGAAAGTGGCTACACCTTC
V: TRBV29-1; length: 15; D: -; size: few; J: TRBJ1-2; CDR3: CSVEDPDGENYGYTF; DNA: TGCAGCGTTGAAGATCCGGACGGCGAGAACTATGGCTACACCTTC
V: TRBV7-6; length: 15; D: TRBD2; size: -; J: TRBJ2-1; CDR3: CASSLPASGTNEQFF; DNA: TGTGCCAGCAGCTTACCGGCTAGCGGGACGAATGAGCAGTTCTTC
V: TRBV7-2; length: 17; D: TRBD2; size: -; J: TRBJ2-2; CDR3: CASSFTILAGSPGELFF; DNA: TGTGCCAGCAGCTTCACCATACTAGCGGGGTCTCCCGGGGAGCTGTTTTTT
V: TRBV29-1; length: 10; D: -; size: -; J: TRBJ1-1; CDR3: CSVGDRVAIF; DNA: TGCAGCGTGGGCGACAGAGTGGCTATCTTT
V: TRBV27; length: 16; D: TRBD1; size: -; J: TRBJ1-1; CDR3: CASRRSSTGGGTEAFF; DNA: TGTGCCAGCAGACGTAGTTCAACAGGGGGCGGCACTGAAGCTTTCTTT
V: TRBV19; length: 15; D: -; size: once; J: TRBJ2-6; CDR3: CASSPTSSGANVLTF; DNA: TGTGCCAGTAGTCCGACCAGCTCTGGGGCCAACGTCCTGACTTTC
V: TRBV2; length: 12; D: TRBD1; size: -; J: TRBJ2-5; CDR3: CAGRTGEETQYF; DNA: TGTGCCGGACGTACAGGGGAAGAGACCCAGTACTTC
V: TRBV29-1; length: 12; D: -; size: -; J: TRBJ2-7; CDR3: CSVRGGSYEQYF; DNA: TGCAGCGTTCGCGGGGGCAGCTACGAGCAGTACTTC
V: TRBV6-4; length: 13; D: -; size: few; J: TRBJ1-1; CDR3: CASRGRPNTEAFF; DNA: TGTGCCAGCAGAGGACGGCCGAACACTGAAGCTTTCTTT
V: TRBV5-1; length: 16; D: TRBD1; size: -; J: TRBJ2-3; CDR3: CASSDRTGPSTDTQYF; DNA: TGCGCCAGCAGCGATCGGACAGGGCCGAGCACAGATACGCAGTATTTT
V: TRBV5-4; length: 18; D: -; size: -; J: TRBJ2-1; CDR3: CASSLAPLWRSPYNEQFF; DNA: TGTGCCAGCAGCTTGGCCCCCCTGTGGCGGAGCCCCTACAATGAGCAGTTCTTC
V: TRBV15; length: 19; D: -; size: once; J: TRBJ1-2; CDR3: CATSRVNPGQWTVNYGYTF; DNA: TGTGCCACCAGCAGAGTTAACCCGGGACAATGGACCGTTAACTATGGCTACACCTTC
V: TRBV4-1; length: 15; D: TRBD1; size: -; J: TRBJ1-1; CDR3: CASSPRQGAYIEAFF; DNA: TGCGCCAGCAGCCCCCGACAGGGGGCTTATATTGAAGCTTTCTTT
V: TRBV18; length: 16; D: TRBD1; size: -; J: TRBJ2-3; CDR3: CASSPPRTGRGDTQYF; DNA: TGTGCCAGCTCACCTCCACGGACAGGACGCGGGGATACGCAGTATTTT